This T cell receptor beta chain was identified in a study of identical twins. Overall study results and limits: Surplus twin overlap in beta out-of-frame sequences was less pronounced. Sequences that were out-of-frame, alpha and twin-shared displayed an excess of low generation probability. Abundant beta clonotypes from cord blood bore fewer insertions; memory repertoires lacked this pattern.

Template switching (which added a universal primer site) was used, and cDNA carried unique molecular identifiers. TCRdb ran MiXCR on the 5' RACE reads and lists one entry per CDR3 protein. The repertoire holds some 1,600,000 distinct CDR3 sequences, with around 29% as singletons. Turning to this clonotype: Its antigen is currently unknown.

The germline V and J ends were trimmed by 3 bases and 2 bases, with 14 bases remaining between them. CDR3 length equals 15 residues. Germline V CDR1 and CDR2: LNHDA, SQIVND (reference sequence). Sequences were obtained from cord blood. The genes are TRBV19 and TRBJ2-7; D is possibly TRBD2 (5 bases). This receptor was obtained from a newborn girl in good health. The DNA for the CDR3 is TGTGCCAGTAGTATCTCCCGGGGAGTTACCTACGAGCAGTACTTC. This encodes CASSISRGVTYEQYF.